This T cell receptor (beta chain) is drawn from a study of T cell responses to AZD1222 COVID-19 vaccine. Findings and caveats of the study: Sampled repertoires all dated from after the peak T cell response.

Clones were read by immunoSEQ multiplex PCR, and TCRdb kept only the in-frame ones, dropping some. The sample consists of 110,000 to 150,000 clones, approximately 95% of them appearing once. V was shortened by 2 bases and J by 6 bases, with 13 bases between the two germline ends. The CDR3 covers 15 residues. Per germline, CDR1 MGHRA and CDR2 YSYEKL. Regarding this clone: Its antigen is currently unknown.

This sequence originates from an adult in good health. The sample consisted of peripheral blood, taken on day 0 of MenACWY control vaccination. J is TRBJ2-2 and V is TRBV4-1, with D possibly matching TRBD2 (5 bases). The chain's CDR3 is CASSQKLVHPGELFF. The CDR3 nucleotides are TGCGCCAGCAGCCAAAAACTAGTCCACCCCGGGGAGCTGTTTTTT.